This T cell receptor beta chain is from a study of CD8+ T cells in alopecia areata. Stated treatment: oral pan-JAK inhibitor, 5-10 mg twice daily. Extraction and reverse transcription of RNA yielded cDNA as the sequencing template. Clones were sequenced by immunoSEQ multiplex PCR, and TCRdb holds only the in-frame ones, with some missing. In the table there are hundreds of thousands of clones, approximately 72% of which are singletons. Here the sequenced sample was CD4+ T cells sorted from blood, taken at approximately week 45, from a patient treated with tofacitinib. This sequence originates from a human donor with alopecia areata.

The DNA of the CDR3 is TGTGCCAGCTCACCAACAGGGGGCAAATACGAGCAGTACTTC. Its protein is CASSPTGGKYEQYF. The chain employs TRBV18 and TRBJ2-7; 9 bases match TRBD1. The CDR3 length is 14 residues. Germline V gene lookup returns CDR1 KGHSH and CDR2 LQKENI. After removal of 2 bases from V and 4 bases from J, the junction contained 3 bases not matched to a gene.